This T cell receptor (beta chain) was sequenced for a study of CD8 T cells in ankylosing spondylitis. One entry per CDR3 protein, called by TCRdb with MiXCR from the 5' RACE reads. The profile shows 180,000 or so distinct CDR3 sequences, about 9.9% of them singletons. There are many counts of this clonotype. The origin of this receptor is a male donor with ankylosing spondylitis or in good health (not recorded which). Input material: blood, either unsorted or a sorted T cell fraction (not recorded which).

DNA for the CDR3: TGTGCCAGCACCAGGGTGAGCACTGAAGCTTTCTTT. Translating gives CASTRVSTEAFF. This rearrangement joins TRBV12-3 or TRBV12-4 to TRBJ1-1; weak D call: TRBD1 (5 bases). The CDR3 is 12 residues long. V shed 7 bases and J shed 4 bases, with 10 bases lying between them.